The T cell receptor (beta chain) described here comes from a study of blood T cell repertoires in COVID-19. Whole-study context: Italy, Spain and the United States were the sources of the convalescent and acute COVID-19 samples. PBMCs, B-cell-depleted T cells, or T cells provided the cDNA or gDNA that made up the material.

Patients from Seattle were sampled longitudinally, starting during active infection. With V trimmed by 4 bases and J by 7 bases, 8 bases remained unmatched. Germline-derived CDR1 and CDR2 are SEHNR and FQNEAQ (reference sequence). The CDR3 has 15 residues. In the original processing: The assay estimated nucleated cells by amplifying reference gene primers. Assay used: immunoSEQ multiplex PCR; TCRdb lists only in-frame clones, some missing. D and trimming come from the DNA, and the V and J calls and clone size come from that table. This table has about 69,000 clones, under 85% appearing once. The receptor was isolated from a man over 45 with COVID-19, enrolled during active disease. The sequencing sample was made of peripheral blood. V gene TRBV7-9 combines with J gene TRBJ1-4; 8 bases match TRBD1. The CDR3 DNA sequence: TGTGCCAGCAGCTCAGGGGGCCCGGGAGGTGAAAAACTGTTTTTT. This gives the protein CASSSGGPGGEKLFF.